This TCR beta chain was sequenced during a study of T cell changes during pregnancy in multiple sclerosis. TCRdb's copy holds only in-frame clones and misses some; the assay was immunoSEQ multiplex PCR. The sample has around 100,000 clones, 92% seen once. This CDR3 is built from 16 residues. With 5 bases clipped from V and 1 base from J, the junction kept 6 bases outside the gene matches. In germline, CDR1 is LNHDA, CDR2 SQIVND (reference sequence). Sequencing was performed on peripheral blood, taken in the third trimester of pregnancy. This receptor was identified in a female donor with multiple sclerosis, enrolled in a pregnancy study. This chain connects TRBV19 to TRBJ1-5; 9 bases match TRBD1. This CDR3 reads CASSAQGTGSNQPQHF. CDR3 sequence (DNA): TGTGCCAGTAGTGCCCAAGGGACAGGGAGCAATCAGCCCCAGCATTTT.